The clone carrying this T cell receptor beta chain was seen ten or more times. The data originate from a study of neurological immune-mediated disorders. TCRdb used MiXCR to reprocess the 5' RACE reads, holding one entry per CDR3 protein. The data show roughly 19,000 distinct CDR3 sequences, 6% to 8% seen once. This clonotype was obtained from a woman in her 30s with HTLV-1-associated myelopathy (HAM/TSP). Sequences were obtained from CD8+ T cells from blood.

Here the CDR3 reads CASSLTGRYNSPLHF. CDR3 bases: TGTGCCAGCAGCCTGACGGGACGGTATAATTCACCCCTCCACTTT. The genes are TRBV11-2 and TRBJ1-6; D might be TRBD1 (5 bases). CDR1 SGHAT and CDR2 FQNNGV come from the germline V gene. Between the trimmed V and J ends, which lost 5 bases and 4 bases, there was a span of 12 bases. The CDR3 spans 15 residues.